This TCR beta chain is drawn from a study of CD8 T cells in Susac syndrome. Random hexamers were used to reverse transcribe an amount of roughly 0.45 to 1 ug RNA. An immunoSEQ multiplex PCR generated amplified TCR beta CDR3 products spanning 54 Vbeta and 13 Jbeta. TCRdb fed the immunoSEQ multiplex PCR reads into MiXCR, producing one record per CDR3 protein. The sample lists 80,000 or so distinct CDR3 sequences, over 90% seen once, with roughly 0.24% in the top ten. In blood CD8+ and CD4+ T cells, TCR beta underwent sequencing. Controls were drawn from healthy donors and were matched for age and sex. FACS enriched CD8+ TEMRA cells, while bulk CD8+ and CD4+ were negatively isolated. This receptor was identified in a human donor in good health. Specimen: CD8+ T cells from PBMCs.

The CDR3 here is CASSQDPGTGVYGYTF. DNA for the CDR3: TGCGCCAGCAGCCAAGATCCCGGGACAGGGGTCTATGGCTACACCTTC. V usage is TRBV4-1 and J usage is TRBJ1-2; 10 nucleotides match TRBD1. V lost 0 bases, J lost 4 bases, and 5 bases stayed unmatched. CDR1 is MGHRA, CDR2 YSYEKL, per germline. This CDR3 region has 16 residues.